This is a list of T cell receptor beta chains from one sample in a study of T cell repertoires in cytomegalovirus infection. TCRdb used MiXCR to reprocess the reads, holding one entry per CDR3 protein. This table holds about 68,000 distinct CDR3 sequences, more than 20% found once. Their antigens remain unidentified. The sample comprised PBMCs, sequenced either directly or after in vitro stimulation (not recorded which). The receptors originated from a human donor in good health (CMV status not recorded). Some clones in this sample may be carry-over from other donors' samples. CDR3s include the opening cysteine and the closing phenylalanine or tryptophan. D genes are given only for firm matches. Rows may omit the clone size; those that give it use once, few, many or a size class.

V gene: TRBV6-6; clone size: .; J gene: TRBJ2-5; D gene: .; CDR3 DNA: TGTGCCAGCAGTTATGGGGCAGAAGAGACCCAGTACTTC; CDR3 protein: CASSYGAEETQYF
V gene: TRBV7-8; clone size: few; J gene: TRBJ2-5; D gene: .; CDR3 DNA: TGTGCCAGCAGCACCTCCCGGGTCGTCATTCAAGAGACCCAGTACTTC; CDR3 protein: CASSTSRVVIQETQYF
V gene: TRBV4-2; clone size: .; J gene: TRBJ1-1; D gene: .; CDR3 DNA: TGTGCCAGCAGCCCCCGTGGGGGAACGAACACTGAAGCTTTCTTT; CDR3 protein: CASSPRGGTNTEAFF
V gene: TRBV27; clone size: .; J gene: TRBJ1-3; D gene: .; CDR3 DNA: TGTGCCAGCAGCGCGAAGGAAGGTTCGGGCGGAAACACCATATATTTT; CDR3 protein: CASSAKEGSGGNTIYF
V gene: TRBV20-1; clone size: .; J gene: TRBJ2-3; D gene: .; CDR3 DNA: TGCAGTGCTAGGCCGCAGACAGGCACAGATACGCAGTATTTT; CDR3 protein: CSARPQTGTDTQYF
V gene: TRBV6-6; clone size: .; J gene: TRBJ2-7; D gene: .; CDR3 DNA: TGTGCCAGCAGTTACGAGTGGGGCACCTACGAGCAGTACTTC; CDR3 protein: CASSYEWGTYEQYF
V gene: TRBV6-6; clone size: .; J gene: TRBJ2-1; D gene: TRBD2; CDR3 DNA: TGTGCCAGCAGTTACTCGGGACTAGCGGGACGCAATGAGCAGTTCTTC; CDR3 protein: CASSYSGLAGRNEQFF
V gene: TRBV5-1; clone size: few; J gene: TRBJ2-1; D gene: TRBD1; CDR3 DNA: TGCGCCAGCAGCTTTGGACAGGAGACCAATGAGCAGTTCTTC; CDR3 protein: CASSFGQETNEQFF
V gene: TRBV5-4; clone size: .; J gene: TRBJ2-3; D gene: .; CDR3 DNA: TGTGCCAGCAGAAGGTGGGGGGCAGGAGATACGCAGTATTTT; CDR3 protein: CASRRWGAGDTQYF
V gene: TRBV11-3; clone size: .; J gene: TRBJ2-5; D gene: TRBD2; CDR3 DNA: TGTGCCAGCACCCGTAGCGGGAGTATGGAGACCCAGTACTTC; CDR3 protein: CASTRSGSMETQYF
V gene: TRBV25-1; clone size: few; J gene: TRBJ1-2; D gene: TRBD1; CDR3 DNA: TGTGCCAGCAGTGAAATCGGTCCACAGGGGGATATTTTCGGCTACACCTTC; CDR3 protein: CASSEIGPQGDIFGYTF
V gene: TRBV7-7; clone size: few; J gene: TRBJ2-3; D gene: .; CDR3 DNA: TGTGCTAGCAGCTTGGGTAGGAGCGGTAGCACAGATACGCAGTATTTT; CDR3 protein: CASSLGRSGSTDTQYF
V gene: TRBV11-1; clone size: few; J gene: TRBJ2-1; D gene: .; CDR3 DNA: TGTGCCAGCAGCTTCCCCGGGGGCCATTTCTTC; CDR3 protein: CASSFPGGHFF
V gene: TRBV4-1; clone size: .; J gene: TRBJ2-4; D gene: .; CDR3 DNA: TGCGCCAGCAGCCAGGGGACTTGGGGCAAAAACATTCAGTACTTC; CDR3 protein: CASSQGTWGKNIQYF
V gene: TRBV7-8; clone size: few; J gene: TRBJ1-1; D gene: .; CDR3 DNA: TGTGCCAGCAGCTTAGCAGGTCAGAACACTGAAGCTTTCTTT; CDR3 protein: CASSLAGQNTEAFF
V gene: TRBV9; clone size: few; J gene: TRBJ2-3; D gene: .; CDR3 DNA: TGTGCCAGCAGCGTATTTCGGGACCCATTAGATACGCAGTATTTT; CDR3 protein: CASSVFRDPLDTQYF